This passage covers 10 T cell receptor beta chains from one sample sequenced in a study of CD8 T cell repertoires and HIV-1 epitope variants (TCRdb year 2020). The library was built by means of the immunoSEQ multiplex PCR assay. The table was pulled from immuneACCESS by TCRdb, which kept in-frame rearrangements only. Such tables lose some clones; where checked, under half of the loss comes from unresolved V genes, and the rest has no known cause. This sample comprises 80,000 to 95,000 clones, just under 75% of them detected only once. The ten most abundant clones make up roughly 25% of the sample. Sequencing was carried out using uncultured baseline CD8+ T cells from peripheral blood mononuclear cells (PBMCs). The receptor set was obtained from a male donor with HIV.

V is TRBV28 and J is TRBJ1-1, with D tentatively TRBD1 (6 bases). CDR3 length: 15 amino acids. V was trimmed by 3 bases and J by 3 bases, leaving 14 bases between them. The germline gives CDR1 MDHEN, CDR2 SYDVKM. This CDR3 is CASSFQGQKDTEAFF. The CDR3 DNA reads TGTGCCAGCAGTTTTCAGGGGCAGAAGGACACTGAAGCTTTCTTT.

The rearrangement uses TRBV28 and TRBJ2-7, with D perhaps TRBD2 (5 bases). The ends were cut back, 8 bases at V and 2 bases at J, with 10 bases in the middle. The CDR3 length is 12 residues. Per germline, CDR1 MDHEN and CDR2 SYDVKM. CDR3 amino acids: CASVRAPYEQYF. Here the CDR3 DNA reads TGTGCCAGCGTGAGGGCCCCCTACGAGCAGTACTTC. The variable domain in full, with the rest retrieved from reference TRBV28 and TRBJ2-7, is DVKVTQSSRYLVKRTGEKVFLECVQDMDHENMFWYRQDPGLGLRLIYFSYDVKMKEKGDIPEGYSVSREKKERFSLILESASTNQTSMYLCASVRAPYEQYFGPGTRLTVT.

This rearrangement joins TRBV5-1 to TRBJ1-1; TRBD1 aligns across 10 bases. CDR3 length equals 17 residues. Germline CDR1 reads SGHRS; CDR2 reads YFSETQ. Trimming took 0 bases from V and 1 from J; bases not matched to a gene: 6. The CDR3 DNA follows: TGCGCCAGCAGCTTGGGACCGGGACAGGGGCCGAACACTGAAGCTTTCTTT. It is translated as CASSLGPGQGPNTEAFF.

The chain employs TRBV11-2 and TRBJ1-2; weak D call: TRBD1 (5 bases). This CDR3 comprises 15 residues. CDR1 and CDR2 from the germline V gene are SGHAT and FQNNGV. The V and J ends lost 6 bases and 2 bases respectively, with 16 bases between them. The CDR3 coding sequence is TGTGCCAGCAGTCACCTCTCGGGGGAGAACTATGGCTACACCTTC. Translating it yields CASSHLSGENYGYTF.

In its sample, this clone was seen a few times. V is TRBV19 and J is TRBJ2-1; 7 positions agree with TRBD2. With V trimmed by 11 bases and J by 0 bases, 10 bases remained unmatched. This CDR3 is built from 15 residues. The germline gives CDR1 LNHDA, CDR2 SQIVND (reference sequence). CDR3 residues: CASQRAGSSYNEQFF. DNA of the CDR3: TGTGCCTCCCAAAGAGCGGGGAGCTCCTACAATGAGCAGTTCTTC.

This chain uses TRBV28 with TRBJ2-5, with D perhaps TRBD1 (6 bases). This CDR3 comprises 15 residues. The germline V gene has CDR1 MDHEN and CDR2 SYDVKM. Trimming left V 1 base short and J 4 bases short, with 13 bases between. The CDR3 sequence: CASSLSIRGLETQYF. CDR3 sequence (DNA): TGTGCCAGCAGTTTATCCATAAGGGGGTTAGAGACCCAGTACTTC.

The chain uses TRBV7-2 and TRBJ1-2; no firm D call. The CDR3 runs to 13 residues. Germline CDR1 reads SGHTA; CDR2 reads FQGNSA. Trimming pared 1 base from V and 8 bases from J, leaving 11 bases between. CDR3: CASSLDPIRGYTF. Here the CDR3 DNA reads TGTGCCAGCAGCTTAGACCCTATTCGAGGCTACACCTTC.

The V gene is TRBV6-5, the J gene TRBJ2-5, with 9 bases fitting TRBD2. The CDR3 is made up of 13 amino acids. The germline CDR1 and CDR2 sequences are MNHEY and SVGAGI. V was clipped by 11 bases and J by 5 bases; unmatched bases: 9. DNA of the CDR3: TGTGCCGCGAGTCAGCGGGAGGCGGAGACCCAGTACTTC. Translation: CAASQREAETQYF.

The chain links TRBV28 to TRBJ2-1, with D unclear. The V gene lost 2 bases and the J gene lost 12 bases, with 8 bases spanning the gap. The CDR3 extends over 11 amino acids. The germline V gene has CDR1 MDHEN and CDR2 SYDVKM. The CDR3 bases are TGTGCCAGCAGTTTAAGGTCGGGGCAGTTCTTC. This translates into CASSLRSGQFF.

In this sample, this clone turned up a few times. The gene calls are TRBV27 and TRBJ2-4; a weak D match, TRBD2 (5 bases). CDR3 length equals 15 residues. V was cut by 3 bases and J by 1 base, with 10 bases left in between. Germline CDR1 MNHEY, CDR2 SMNVEV (reference sequence). DNA for the CDR3: TGTGCCAGCAGTTTTATTGCGGGTGCCAAAAACATTCAGTACTTC. It yields the protein CASSFIAGAKNIQYF.